These 8 T cell receptor beta chains share one sample of origin, sequenced in a study of T-cell memory formation after mild COVID-19. MiXCR was run by TCRdb on the 5' RACE reads, yielding one entry per CDR3 protein. The sample has about 350,000 distinct CDR3 sequences, roughly 13% seen once. The sample comprised PBMCs or a T cell subset sorted from them (not recorded which). The receptors here all came from a man aged 18 to 29 who had mild COVID-19 (a few samples of this study predate the infection). Cell type and time point are not known.

In its sample, this clonotype was seen a few times. This rearrangement joins TRBV7-2 to TRBJ2-3, with TRBD2 matching over 7 bases. CDR3 size: 14 residues. V shed 7 bases, J shed 6 bases, and the junction held 10 bases outside the gene matches. Germline V gives CDR1 SGHTA, CDR2 FQGNSA. The chain's CDR3 is CASNPTSPVDTQYF. DNA for the CDR3: TGTGCCAGCAACCCGACTAGCCCAGTGGATACGCAGTATTTT.

The sample holds a few counts of this clonotype. The chain links TRBV7-2 to TRBJ2-7, with 8 bases identical to TRBD1. Trimming cost V 4 bases and J 6 bases; bases outside gene matches: 5. This CDR3 contains 13 residues. From germline, CDR1 is SGHTA and CDR2 FQGNSA. CDR3 sequence reads: CASSWDRSGEQYV. CDR3 DNA: TGTGCCAGCAGCTGGGACAGGTCGGGCGAGCAGTACGTC.

The rearrangement uses TRBV7-2 and TRBJ1-1; 7 positions agree with TRBD1. V shed 3 bases, J shed 5 bases, and the junction held 9 bases outside the gene matches. Germline V CDR1 and CDR2: SGHTA, FQGNSA. The CDR3 is 15 residues long. As DNA, the CDR3 is TGTGCCAGCAGCTTGGCGACAGGGCTCCTGACTGAAGCTTTCTTT. It translates to CASSLATGLLTEAFF.

CDR3 sequence (DNA): TGTGCCAGCAGCTTAGGCCCTTTCTCCCCGGTCGATGAGCAGTTCTTC. Translated, it gives CASSLGPFSPVDEQFF. J is TRBJ2-1 and V is TRBV7-8; the D is unclear. Per germline, CDR1 SGHVS and CDR2 FQNEAQ. V was trimmed by 1 base and J by 8 bases, leaving 18 bases between them. This CDR3 is built from 16 residues.

This clonotype appeared many times. V is TRBV4-1 and J is TRBJ2-7; tentatively, D is TRBD1 or TRBD2 (5 bases each). The CDR3 runs to 15 residues. Germline-derived CDR1 and CDR2 are MGHRA and YSYEKL. Trimming removed 6 bases at V and 2 bases at J, with 17 bases between. CDR3 DNA sequence: TGCGCCAGCAGTGGGAGCCGTTTCAGGGCCTACGAGCAGTACTTC. Translation: CASSGSRFRAYEQYF.

This chain joins TRBV14 and TRBJ2-7; TRBD1 matches 10 bases. From germline, CDR1 is SGHDN and CDR2 FVKESK. V gave up 1 base and J gave up 5 bases; unmatched junction bases: 5. This CDR3 is built from 15 residues. This chain's CDR3 is CASSQGQGARNEQYF. The CDR3 DNA follows: TGTGCCAGCAGCCAAGGACAGGGGGCGAGGAACGAGCAGTACTTC.

V and J are TRBV27 and TRBJ2-3, with a tentative D call TRBD1 (6 bases). The V gene's germline CDR1 is MNHEY and CDR2 SMNVEV (reference sequence). CDR3 length: 14 amino acids. V was clipped by 2 bases and J by 5 bases, with 11 bases between them. CDR3 region: CASSLGGPGDTQYF. DNA for the CDR3: TGTGCCAGCAGTTTAGGGGGCCCCGGAGATACGCAGTATTTT.

The J gene is TRBJ2-5, the V gene TRBV18; D is ambiguous. V was clipped by 5 bases and J by 0 bases, with 7 bases between them. The length of the CDR3 is 13 residues. CDR1 is KGHSH, CDR2 LQKENI, per germline. The CDR3 is CASSGQYQETQYF. In DNA, the CDR3 is TGTGCCAGCTCAGGGCAGTACCAAGAGACCCAGTACTTC.